These 21 T cell receptor beta chains were all obtained from the same sample, sequenced in a study of blood T cell repertoires in COVID-19. The assay was immunoSEQ multiplex PCR, and TCRdb's table has in-frame clones only and misses some. In the table there are 200,000 to 250,000 clones, more than 75% of which are singletons. Sequencing used PBMCs or T cells enriched from blood (not recorded which). These receptors came from a man in his forties or fifties who had recovered from COVID-19.

This clone has just a few counts. The chain combines TRBV6-5 with TRBJ1-1; a weak D match, TRBD1 (5 bases). Germline assignment: CDR1 MNHEY and CDR2 SVGAGI. The CDR3 runs to 13 residues. Trimming pared 6 bases from V and 5 bases from J, leaving 13 bases between. In DNA, the CDR3 is TGTGCCAGCAGAGTTCCAGGGAGGACTGAAGCTTTCTTT. Encoded protein: CASRVPGRTEAFF.

This chain connects TRBV5-1 to TRBJ2-7, with 13 bases lining up with TRBD2. This CDR3 region has 18 residues. Trimming removed 4 bases from V and 0 bases from J; junction bases left unmatched: 10. Germline V lookup: CDR1 SGHRS, CDR2 YFSETQ. The CDR3 coding sequence is TGCGCCAGCAGCGTGTCCGGGACTAGCGGGATGATCTCCTACGAGCAGTACTTC. It encodes CASSVSGTSGMISYEQYF.

Regarding this clone: The same CDR3 can be traced to other DNA sequences in this sample. V usage is TRBV18 and J usage is TRBJ2-1; 8 bases map to TRBD2. V lost 2 bases to trimming and J lost 3 bases; unmatched junction nucleotides: 3. There are 15 residues in the CDR3. Germline CDR1 reads KGHSH; CDR2 reads LQKENI. The CDR3 region is CASSPGTSGYNEQFF. The CDR3 coding sequence is TGTGCCAGCTCACCAGGCACTAGCGGCTACAATGAGCAGTTCTTC.

V is TRBV6-5 and J is TRBJ1-6, with TRBD1 identical over 8 bases. There are 14 residues in the CDR3. The V and J ends lost 5 bases and 7 bases, in that order; junction bases with no gene match: 4. Germline assignment: CDR1 MNHEY and CDR2 SVGAGI. As DNA, the CDR3 is TGTGCCAGCAGTAACAGGGGGTTCAATTCACCCCTCCACTTT. As protein: CASSNRGFNSPLHF.

This clone was counted a single time. The V gene is TRBV5-1, the J gene TRBJ2-7; 9 bases fit TRBD1. The CDR3 contains 16 residues. Germline values: CDR1 SGHRS, CDR2 YFSETQ. J was trimmed by 9 bases and V by 0 bases; bases with no gene match: 13. In nucleotides, the CDR3 is TGCGCCAGCAGCTTGGCCTGGGACAGGGAATTGAAAGGGCAGTACTTC. Translating it yields CASSLAWDRELKGQYF.

This rearrangement joins TRBV29-1 to TRBJ1-4; D gene unclear. Trimming left V 6 bases short and J 0 bases short, with 11 bases between. Germline V gene data show CDR1 as SQVTM and CDR2 as ANQGSEA. The CDR3 is 14 amino acids. The CDR3 loop is CSVYTSATNEKLFF. CDR3 DNA sequence: TGCAGCGTGTACACATCAGCAACTAATGAAAAACTGTTTTTT.

V gene TRBV7-2 combines with J gene TRBJ1-2, with TRBD1 matching over 12 bases. The CDR3 covers 17 residues. Germline assignment: CDR1 SGHTA and CDR2 FQGNSA. V gave up 4 bases and J gave up 3 bases; unmatched junction bases: 9. The CDR3 loop is CASSSRPGTGGYYGYTF. DNA of the CDR3: TGTGCCAGCAGCTCACGCCCCGGGACAGGGGGCTACTATGGCTACACCTTC.

The chain joins TRBV7-3 to TRBJ1-6; the match to TRBD1 covers 9 bases. V shed 5 bases and J 10 bases; nucleotides not matched to a gene: 9. The CDR3 runs to 15 residues. The germline CDR1 and CDR2 sequences are SGHTA and FQGTGA. The CDR3 reads CASSLYWDRESPLHF. CDR3 DNA sequence: TGTGCCAGCAGCCTGTACTGGGACAGGGAATCACCCCTCCACTTT.

The J gene is TRBJ2-2, the V gene TRBV7-6; TRBD1 matches at 10 bases. The CDR3 is 15 residues long. Germline CDR1 reads SGHVS; CDR2 reads FNYEAQ. J was trimmed by 4 bases and V by 5 bases; bases with no gene match: 4. The CDR3 region has the DNA TGTGCCAGCAGCATCCGGGACAGGGGCACCGGGGAGCTGTTTTTT. It encodes CASSIRDRGTGELFF.

The chain has TRBV11-2 and TRBJ2-7; perhaps TRBD1 as D (5 bases). The germline V and J ends were trimmed by 5 bases and 0 bases, with 14 bases remaining between them. From germline, CDR1 is SGHAT and CDR2 FQNNGV. There are 15 residues in the CDR3. CDR3 amino acids: CASSHSRQPSYEQYF. The DNA for the CDR3 is TGTGCCAGCAGCCATTCAAGACAGCCCTCCTACGAGCAGTACTTC.

The chain carries TRBV9 and TRBJ2-7; tentatively, D is TRBD2 (6 bases). The CDR3 length is 15 residues. V was cut by 3 bases and J by 3 bases, with 16 bases left in between. CDR1 and CDR2 (germline): SGDLS, YYNGEE. The CDR3 sequence: CASSATLREHYEQYF. CDR3 coding DNA: TGTGCCAGCAGCGCAACCCTCCGGGAGCACTACGAGCAGTACTTC. The full variable domain, in which reference TRBV9 and TRBJ2-7 provide the parts outside the CDR3, is DSGVTQTPKHLITATGQRVTLRCSPRSGDLSVYWYQQSLDQGLQFLIQYYNGEERAKGNILERFSAQQFPDLHSELNLSSLELGDSALYFCASSATLREHYEQYFGPGTRLTVT.

In its sample, this clone was seen once. This chain links TRBV28 with TRBJ2-2; D gene unclear. The CDR3 loop spans 15 amino acids. V lost 1 base and J lost 3, with 9 bases in between. Per germline, CDR1 MDHEN and CDR2 SYDVKM. The chain's CDR3 is CASSLSTGYTGELFF. CDR3 DNA: TGTGCCAGCAGTTTATCGACTGGCTACACCGGGGAGCTGTTTTTT.

The chain employs TRBV28 and TRBJ1-1, with 7 nucleotides matching TRBD1. Germline V gene lookup returns CDR1 MDHEN and CDR2 SYDVKM. The CDR3 contains 13 residues. The V gene end was trimmed by 10 bases and the J gene end by 8 bases; junction bases not matched to a gene: 13. For the CDR3, the DNA is TGTGCCACCATACAGGGGTTACCCCCCGAAGCTTTCTTT. Residues: CATIQGLPPEAFF.

This clone was detected only once. V is TRBV6-5 and J is TRBJ2-3; D perhaps matches TRBD2 (6 bases). Trimming stripped 5 bases from V and 1 base from J, with 13 bases between. This CDR3 spans 15 amino acids. The germline gives CDR1 MNHEY, CDR2 SVGAGI. CDR3 sequence: CASSPGLYRTDTQYF. The CDR3 bases are TGTGCCAGCAGTCCGGGACTTTACCGCACAGATACGCAGTATTTT.

This rearrangement joins TRBV6-5 to TRBJ2-2, with unresolved D. V was cut by 2 bases and J by 0 bases, with 7 bases left in between. The CDR3 length is 15 residues. Germline CDR1 MNHEY, CDR2 SVGAGI. The CDR3 DNA reads TGTGCCAGCAGTTACGGGCACCCGAACACCGGGGAGCTGTTTTTT. Amino acids: CASSYGHPNTGELFF.

This rearrangement joins TRBV28 to TRBJ1-6, with TRBD1 matching over 7 bases. Losses at the gene ends were 6 bases for V and 5 bases for J; bases not matched to a gene: 4. This CDR3 is built from 14 residues. Germline V gene lookup returns CDR1 MDHEN and CDR2 SYDVKM. The CDR3 reads CASRTGTDNSPLHF. As DNA, the CDR3 is TGTGCCAGCAGGACCGGGACAGATAATTCACCCCTCCACTTT.

V is TRBV19 and J is TRBJ1-1; 8 bases align to TRBD1. J lost 10 bases, V lost 5 bases, and 15 bases had no gene match. This CDR3 region has 15 residues. The germline CDR1 and CDR2 sequences are LNHDA and SQIVND (reference sequence). The CDR3 sequence: CASSFQGAGAIGAFF. CDR3 DNA sequence: TGTGCCAGTAGTTTTCAGGGGGCAGGGGCGATCGGAGCTTTCTTT. The complete variable domain, with remaining parts taken from reference TRBV19 and TRBJ1-1, reads DGGITQSPKYLFRKEGQNVTLSCEQNLNHDAMYWYRQDPGQGLRLIYYSQIVNDFQKGDIAEGYSVSREKKESFPLTVTSAQKNPTAFYLCASSFQGAGAIGAFFGQGTRLTVV.

J is TRBJ1-5 and V is TRBV30, with D hard to call. This CDR3 is 13 amino acids long. The V gene's germline CDR1 is GTSNPN and CDR2 SVGIG (reference sequence). V dropped 5 bases and J dropped 4 bases, with 12 bases sitting between them. CDR3 sequence: CAWGQSQNQPQHF. CDR3 coding DNA: TGTGCCTGGGGCCAATCCCAGAATCAGCCCCAGCATTTT.

The CDR3 loop reads CASSLEMNTEAFF. The CDR3 DNA reads TGTGCCAGCAGTTTAGAGATGAACACTGAAGCTTTCTTT. The chain joins TRBV27 to TRBJ1-1, with no clear D. Germline assignment: CDR1 MNHEY and CDR2 SMNVEV (reference sequence). CDR3 length equals 13 residues. The ends were cut back, 2 bases at V and 0 bases at J, with 4 bases in the middle.

The chain carries TRBV29-1 and TRBJ1-2; no clear D gene. Germline CDR1 SQVTM, CDR2 ANQGSEA. The CDR3 loop spans 13 amino acids. With 8 bases removed from V and 0 bases from J, the gap between germline ends came to 13 bases. The CDR3 spells CSTLAVPNYGYTF. The DNA for the CDR3 is TGCAGCACCCTCGCGGTGCCTAACTATGGCTACACCTTC.

The V and J genes are TRBV7-6 and TRBJ2-3; possibly TRBD2 for D (6 bases). The CDR3 consists of 15 residues. CDR1 SGHVS and CDR2 FNYEAQ come from the germline V gene. V shed 5 bases and J shed 5 bases, with 17 bases lying between them. The CDR3 region is CASSPEGQAGDTQYF. DNA for the CDR3: TGTGCCAGCAGCCCTGAAGGGCAAGCGGGAGATACGCAGTATTTT. The whole variable domain, filled in from reference TRBV7-6 and TRBJ2-3, reads GAGVSQSPRYKVTKRGQDVALRCDPISGHVSLYWYRQALGQGPEFLTYFNYEAQQDKSGLPNDRFSAERPEGSISTLTIQRTEQRDSAMYRCASSPEGQAGDTQYFGPGTRLTVL.